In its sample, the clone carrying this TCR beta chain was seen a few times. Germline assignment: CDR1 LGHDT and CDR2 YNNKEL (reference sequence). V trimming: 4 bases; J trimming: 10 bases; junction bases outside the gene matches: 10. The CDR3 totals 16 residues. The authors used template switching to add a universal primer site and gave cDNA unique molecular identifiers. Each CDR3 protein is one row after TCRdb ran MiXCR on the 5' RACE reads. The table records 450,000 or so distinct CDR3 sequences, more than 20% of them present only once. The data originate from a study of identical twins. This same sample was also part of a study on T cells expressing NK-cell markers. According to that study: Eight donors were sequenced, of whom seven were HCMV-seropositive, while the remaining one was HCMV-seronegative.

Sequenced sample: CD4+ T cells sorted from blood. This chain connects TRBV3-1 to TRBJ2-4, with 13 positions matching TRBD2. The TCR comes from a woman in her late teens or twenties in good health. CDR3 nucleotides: TGTGCCAGCAGCCCCTACGGACTAGCGGGGGATACAATTCAGTACTTC. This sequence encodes CASSPYGLAGDTIQYF.